This is a list of T cell receptor beta chains from one sample in a study of cytomegalovirus exposure and HLA in healthy donors. Clones were read by immunoSEQ multiplex PCR, and TCRdb kept only the in-frame ones, dropping some. The table includes some 170,000 clones, 82% detected once. Sequenced material: PBMCs. The receptors here all came from a girl aged 5-17 years in good health and CMV-seropositive. The CDR3 runs from the conserved cysteine through the conserved F or W. D genes are given only for firm matches. Where a row states a size, it is once, few, many or the class of an expanded clone; other rows omit it.

J gene: TRBJ2-3; V gene: TRBV15; clone size: -; D gene: -; CDR3 protein: CATSRDAVGGPDTQYF; CDR3 DNA: TGTGCCACCAGCAGAGATGCCGTTGGGGGCCCAGATACGCAGTATTTT
J gene: TRBJ2-1; V gene: TRBV9; clone size: few; D gene: -; CDR3 protein: CASSPQGGGVSYNEQFF; CDR3 DNA: TGTGCCAGCAGCCCCCAAGGTGGGGGCGTATCCTACAATGAGCAGTTCTTC
J gene: TRBJ2-7; V gene: TRBV6-6; clone size: -; D gene: -; CDR3 protein: CASSYSQFEQYF; CDR3 DNA: TGTGCCAGCAGTTACAGTCAGTTCGAGCAGTACTTC
J gene: TRBJ2-3; V gene: TRBV6-4; clone size: once; D gene: TRBD2; CDR3 protein: CASSELAGADTQYF; CDR3 DNA: TGTGCCAGCAGTGAACTAGCGGGGGCCGATACGCAGTATTTT
J gene: TRBJ2-1; V gene: TRBV5-6; clone size: once; D gene: TRBD2; CDR3 protein: CASSPGLAGVNEQFF; CDR3 DNA: TGTGCCAGCAGCCCGGGACTAGCGGGAGTCAATGAGCAGTTCTTC
J gene: TRBJ1-2; V gene: TRBV30; clone size: -; D gene: TRBD1; CDR3 protein: CAWRGDRGYGYTF; CDR3 DNA: TGTGCCTGGAGGGGAGACAGGGGCTATGGCTACACCTTC
J gene: TRBJ2-3; V gene: TRBV7-9; clone size: -; D gene: TRBD1; CDR3 protein: CASRSQGAEDTQYF; CDR3 DNA: TGTGCCAGCAGGAGCCAGGGGGCGGAAGATACGCAGTATTTT
J gene: TRBJ2-7; V gene: TRBV5-1; clone size: -; D gene: TRBD2; CDR3 protein: CASSATSGRVYEQYF; CDR3 DNA: TGCGCCAGCAGCGCGACTAGCGGGAGGGTCTACGAGCAGTACTTC
J gene: TRBJ2-3; V gene: TRBV10-1; clone size: few; D gene: TRBD2; CDR3 protein: CASSLGLAETRTDTQYF; CDR3 DNA: TGCGCCAGCAGTCTTGGACTAGCGGAGACAAGGACAGATACGCAGTATTTT
J gene: TRBJ2-7; V gene: TRBV5-4; clone size: -; D gene: -; CDR3 protein: CASSSDGGSEQYF; CDR3 DNA: TGTGCCAGCAGCTCGGATGGCGGGTCCGAGCAGTACTTC
J gene: TRBJ2-2; V gene: TRBV4-3; clone size: -; D gene: -; CDR3 protein: CASSQGPLLTGELFF; CDR3 DNA: TGCGCCAGCAGCCAAGGGCCCCTTCTGACCGGGGAGCTGTTTTTT
J gene: TRBJ2-7; V gene: TRBV7-8; clone size: -; D gene: -; CDR3 protein: CASSLGAHEQYF; CDR3 DNA: TGTGCCAGCAGCTTAGGGGCCCACGAGCAGTACTTC
J gene: TRBJ1-4; V gene: TRBV18; clone size: -; D gene: TRBD1; CDR3 protein: CASSRKGQLNEKLFF; CDR3 DNA: TGTGCCAGCTCGCGGAAGGGACAGCTTAATGAAAAACTGTTTTTT
J gene: TRBJ1-4; V gene: TRBV6-1; clone size: -; D gene: TRBD1; CDR3 protein: CASARQGGIEKLFF; CDR3 DNA: TGTGCCAGCGCCCGACAGGGTGGGATTGAAAAACTGTTTTTT
J gene: TRBJ1-5; V gene: TRBV11-2; clone size: -; D gene: -; CDR3 protein: CASSFRIGQPQHF; CDR3 DNA: TGTGCCAGCAGCTTTCGGATCGGGCAGCCCCAGCATTTT
J gene: TRBJ2-7; V gene: TRBV20-1; clone size: few; D gene: -; CDR3 protein: CSARRDYEQYF; CDR3 DNA: TGCAGTGCTCGCCGGGACTACGAGCAGTACTTC
J gene: TRBJ2-7; V gene: TRBV5-1; clone size: -; D gene: -; CDR3 protein: CASSLEGGGYEQYF; CDR3 DNA: TGCGCCAGCAGCTTGGAAGGGGGGGGCTACGAGCAGTACTTC
J gene: TRBJ2-3; V gene: TRBV2; clone size: -; D gene: -; CDR3 protein: CATELEAVRDTQYF; CDR3 DNA: TGTGCCACCGAACTGGAGGCCGTGAGGGATACGCAGTATTTT
J gene: TRBJ2-3; V gene: TRBV7-2; clone size: -; D gene: -; CDR3 protein: CASSLQATGDTQYF; CDR3 DNA: TGTGCCAGCAGCTTACAAGCGACTGGAGATACGCAGTATTTT
J gene: TRBJ2-1; V gene: TRBV5-4; clone size: -; D gene: TRBD2; CDR3 protein: CASSPERGRLGNEQFF; CDR3 DNA: TGTGCCAGCAGCCCCGAGCGGGGGCGCCTGGGCAATGAGCAGTTCTTC
J gene: TRBJ1-3; V gene: TRBV18; clone size: -; D gene: TRBD1; CDR3 protein: CASSPLGTGDSGNTIYF; CDR3 DNA: TGTGCCAGCTCACCATTAGGGACAGGCGACTCTGGAAACACCATATATTTT
J gene: TRBJ1-3; V gene: TRBV15; clone size: -; D gene: -; CDR3 protein: CATSRDPGAGNTIYF; CDR3 DNA: TGTGCCACCAGCAGAGATCCTGGGGCAGGAAACACCATATATTTT
J gene: TRBJ1-5; V gene: TRBV7-2; clone size: once; D gene: TRBD1; CDR3 protein: CASSLGTGEGVQPQHF; CDR3 DNA: TGTGCCAGCAGCTTAGGGACAGGGGAAGGGGTTCAGCCCCAGCATTTT
J gene: TRBJ2-1; V gene: TRBV30; clone size: -; D gene: -; CDR3 protein: CSYNEQFF; CDR3 DNA: TGCAGTTACAATGAGCAGTTCTTC
J gene: TRBJ2-7; V gene: TRBV6-5; clone size: -; D gene: -; CDR3 protein: CASSQGRGLYEQYF; CDR3 DNA: TGTGCCAGCAGCCAGGGAAGGGGCCTCTACGAGCAGTACTTC
J gene: TRBJ1-4; V gene: TRBV28; clone size: -; D gene: -; CDR3 protein: CASSPLTDQGEKLFF; CDR3 DNA: TGTGCCAGCAGTCCCTTAACAGATCAGGGAGAAAAACTGTTTTTT
J gene: TRBJ1-2; V gene: TRBV29-1; clone size: -; D gene: -; CDR3 protein: CSVEEGPNYGYTF; CDR3 DNA: TGCAGCGTTGAAGAGGGGCCCAACTATGGCTACACCTTC
J gene: TRBJ1-2; V gene: TRBV6-5; clone size: -; D gene: TRBD1; CDR3 protein: CASRITGQGSRYTF; CDR3 DNA: TGTGCCAGCAGAATTACGGGACAGGGGAGCCGCTACACCTTC
J gene: TRBJ2-1; V gene: TRBV2; clone size: -; D gene: -; CDR3 protein: CASTSRGTYIF; CDR3 DNA: TGTGCCAGCACTTCCCGGGGGACTTATATCTTC
J gene: TRBJ2-2; V gene: TRBV12-5; clone size: -; D gene: -; CDR3 protein: CASGLVLGGTGELFF; CDR3 DNA: TGTGCTAGTGGTTTGGTACTCGGAGGGACCGGGGAGCTGTTTTTT
J gene: TRBJ2-7; V gene: TRBV5-6; clone size: -; D gene: -; CDR3 protein: CASSWGGPLYEQYF; CDR3 DNA: TGTGCCAGCAGCTGGGGGGGCCCCCTCTACGAGCAGTACTTC
J gene: TRBJ1-1; V gene: TRBV10-1; clone size: -; D gene: TRBD1; CDR3 protein: CASSSQGGTEAFF; CDR3 DNA: TGCGCCAGCAGTTCACAGGGGGGAACTGAAGCTTTCTTT
J gene: TRBJ1-5; V gene: TRBV19; clone size: -; D gene: -; CDR3 protein: CASSIDSYSNQPQHF; CDR3 DNA: TGTGCCAGTAGTATAGACAGTTATAGCAATCAGCCCCAGCATTTT
J gene: TRBJ2-5; V gene: TRBV19; clone size: -; D gene: TRBD2; CDR3 protein: CASSKETSGSLKYQETQYF; CDR3 DNA: TGTGCCAGTAGTAAGGAGACTAGCGGGTCCTTAAAGTACCAAGAGACCCAGTACTTC
J gene: TRBJ2-6; V gene: TRBV19; clone size: -; D gene: TRBD1; CDR3 protein: CATVDRAGANVLTF; CDR3 DNA: TGTGCCACCGTGGACAGGGCTGGGGCCAACGTCCTGACTTTC
J gene: TRBJ2-5; V gene: TRBV29-1; clone size: -; D gene: TRBD1; CDR3 protein: CSVSADRGRLETQYF; CDR3 DNA: TGCAGCGTTTCCGCGGACAGGGGGCGCCTAGAGACCCAGTACTTC
J gene: TRBJ2-1; V gene: TRBV28; clone size: -; D gene: -; CDR3 protein: CASSLTYRYEQFF; CDR3 DNA: TGTGCCAGCAGTTTAACTTATCGGTATGAGCAGTTCTTC
J gene: TRBJ2-5; V gene: TRBV7-8; clone size: -; D gene: TRBD2; CDR3 protein: CASSLGLAGGVRKTQYF; CDR3 DNA: TGTGCCAGCAGCCTGGGACTAGCGGGGGGGGTAAGAAAGACCCAGTACTTC
J gene: TRBJ2-5; V gene: TRBV4-3; clone size: -; D gene: -; CDR3 protein: CASSPTTEMRETQYF; CDR3 DNA: TGCGCCAGCAGCCCGACCACAGAGATGAGAGAGACCCAGTACTTC
J gene: TRBJ1-1; V gene: TRBV30; clone size: -; D gene: -; CDR3 protein: CAWSVFGPGASEAFF; CDR3 DNA: TGTGCCTGGAGTGTATTTGGTCCAGGGGCGTCAGAAGCTTTCTTT
J gene: TRBJ1-2; V gene: TRBV6-1; clone size: -; D gene: -; CDR3 protein: CASSERTGYGYTF; CDR3 DNA: TGTGCCAGCAGTGAACGAACAGGGTATGGCTACACCTTC
J gene: TRBJ2-3; V gene: TRBV7-8; clone size: -; D gene: -; CDR3 protein: CASSLDNPVKDTQYF; CDR3 DNA: TGTGCCAGCAGCTTAGATAACCCAGTTAAGGATACGCAGTATTTT
J gene: TRBJ1-1; V gene: TRBV28; clone size: -; D gene: -; CDR3 protein: CASSRRRPNTEAFF; CDR3 DNA: TGTGCCAGCAGCCGGAGGCGACCGAACACTGAAGCTTTCTTT
J gene: TRBJ1-1; V gene: TRBV7-9; clone size: few; D gene: -; CDR3 protein: CASSLPRSDTEAFF; CDR3 DNA: TGTGCCAGCAGCTTGCCCCGATCGGACACTGAAGCTTTCTTT
J gene: TRBJ2-1; V gene: TRBV5-1; clone size: -; D gene: -; CDR3 protein: CASSLGGGHSYNEQFF; CDR3 DNA: TGCGCCAGCAGCTTAGGGGGGGGGCACTCCTACAATGAGCAGTTCTTC
J gene: TRBJ1-6; V gene: TRBV6-4; clone size: -; D gene: TRBD1; CDR3 protein: CASTESRPRGQGARNSPLHF; CDR3 DNA: TGTGCCAGCACCGAATCCAGACCAAGGGGACAGGGGGCTAGAAATTCACCCCTCCACTTT
J gene: TRBJ2-7; V gene: TRBV5-1; clone size: -; D gene: TRBD1; CDR3 protein: CASSRDRDNYEQYF; CDR3 DNA: TGCGCCAGCAGTAGGGACAGGGATAACTACGAGCAGTACTTC
J gene: TRBJ1-4; V gene: TRBV30; clone size: -; D gene: TRBD1; CDR3 protein: CAWSSPRTGVNYEKLFF; CDR3 DNA: TGTGCCTGGAGTTCGCCCCGGACAGGGGTCAATTATGAAAAACTGTTTTTT
J gene: TRBJ2-7; V gene: TRBV19; clone size: -; D gene: TRBD2; CDR3 protein: CASSKPGLAFYEQYF; CDR3 DNA: TGTGCCAGTAGTAAACCGGGACTAGCGTTTTACGAGCAGTACTTC
J gene: TRBJ2-5; V gene: TRBV28; clone size: -; D gene: TRBD2; CDR3 protein: CASSLFGGGQETQYF; CDR3 DNA: TGTGCCAGCAGTTTATTCGGGGGGGGCCAAGAGACCCAGTACTTC
J gene: TRBJ1-2; V gene: TRBV6-5; clone size: -; D gene: TRBD1; CDR3 protein: CASRQGQGSSIF; CDR3 DNA: TGTGCCAGCCGACAGGGTCAGGGGAGTAGTATCTTC
J gene: TRBJ2-2; V gene: TRBV5-1; clone size: -; D gene: TRBD2; CDR3 protein: CASSLDRRGSSTGELFF; CDR3 DNA: TGCGCCAGCAGCTTGGACCGACGCGGGAGCAGCACCGGGGAGCTGTTTTTT
J gene: TRBJ1-3; V gene: TRBV5-1; clone size: -; D gene: -; CDR3 protein: CASSPTPRGPGNTIYF; CDR3 DNA: TGCGCCAGCAGCCCGACGCCCCGTGGGCCAGGAAACACCATATATTTT